The 5 T cell receptor beta chains below were found in one sample sequenced in a study of Ad26.COV2.S vaccination and SARS-CoV-2 variants. The assay was immunoSEQ multiplex PCR, and TCRdb's table has in-frame clones only and misses some. The sample yields approximately 340,000 clones, 92% seen once. Sequences were derived from peripheral blood, sampled after recovery from COVID-19. The receptors shown here come from a human donor who had recovered from COVID-19.

V is TRBV13 and J is TRBJ2-2; 11 nucleotides line up with TRBD1. The CDR3 sequence is 15 residues long. The V gene end was trimmed by 5 bases and the J gene end by 6 bases; junction bases not matched to a gene: 5. Germline V gives CDR1 PRHDT, CDR2 FYEKMQ (reference sequence). CDR3 nucleotides: TGTGCCAGCAGCCCTGGGACAGGGGGAGCCGGGGAGCTGTTTTTT. Translation: CASSPGTGGAGELFF. The full variable domain, completed using reference TRBV13 and TRBJ2-2, is AAGVIQSPRHLIKEKRETATLKCYPIPRHDTVYWYQQGPGQDPQFLISFYEKMQSDKGSIPDRFSAQQFSDYHSELNMSSLELGDSALYFCASSPGTGGAGELFFGEGSRLTVL.

The chain has TRBV11-2 and TRBJ1-3; 7 bases align to TRBD1. This CDR3 is built from 16 residues. J gave up 0 bases and V 5 bases, and 7 bases lay outside the gene matches. Germline CDR1 reads SGHAT; CDR2 reads FQNNGV. The CDR3 spells CASSAPGGSSGNTIYF. CDR3 sequence (DNA): TGTGCCAGCAGCGCACCAGGGGGGAGCTCTGGAAACACCATATATTTT.

A word on this clone: In the same sample, other DNA sequences code for this CDR3. V is TRBV19 and J is TRBJ1-5; D ambiguous. The V gene's germline CDR1 is LNHDA and CDR2 SQIVND (reference sequence). The ends were cut back, 4 bases at V and 1 base at J, with 5 bases in the middle. The CDR3 is 13 residues long. CDR3 nucleotide sequence: TGTGCCAGTAGTAGAGACAGCAATCAGCCCCAGCATTTT. As protein: CASSRDSNQPQHF.

This sequence joins TRBV25-1 and TRBJ1-1, with D hard to call. V shed 7 bases and J shed 4 bases, with 4 bases lying between them. The CDR3 has 10 amino acids. Germline V gives CDR1 MGHDK, CDR2 SYGVNS. CDR3 sequence (DNA): TGTGCCAGCACGGGCACTGAAGCTTTCTTT. As protein: CASTGTEAFF.

The count of this clone is one. V usage is TRBV7-8 and J usage is TRBJ1-1, with unresolved D. Germline assignment: CDR1 SGHVS and CDR2 FQNEAQ. Trimming took 2 bases from V and 8 from J, leaving 6 bases between them. The CDR3 extends over 11 amino acids. The CDR3 sequence is CASSLSREAFF. As DNA, the CDR3 is TGTGCCAGCAGCTTAAGCAGGGAAGCTTTCTTT.